The 15 T cell receptor beta chains in this list originate from one sample, sequenced in a study of cytomegalovirus exposure and HLA in healthy donors. Primers included in the PCR were 60 Vbeta and 13 Jbeta primers. The repertoire was sequenced with immunoSEQ multiplex PCR; TCRdb's copy has only in-frame clones and lacks some. The table records about 200,000 clones, 55% to 75% of them present only once. The sample comprised PBMCs. Receptors were obtained from a man aged 40-55 years in good health and CMV-seropositive.

The J gene is TRBJ1-1, the V gene TRBV27, with D unresolved. The ends were cut back, 5 bases at V and 2 bases at J, with 12 bases in the middle. The germline V gene has CDR1 MNHEY and CDR2 SMNVEV (reference sequence). The CDR3 has 14 residues. CDR3 coding DNA: TGTGCCAGCAGTAGGGAGGGTCGTAACACTGAAGCTTTCTTT. It encodes CASSREGRNTEAFF.

This clone was seen only a few times. This chain connects TRBV11-2 to TRBJ1-3; D is unclear. The V end lost 1 base, the J end lost 0 bases, and 7 bases lay between the germline ends. The CDR3 covers 15 residues. Germline V gene lookup returns CDR1 SGHAT and CDR2 FQNNGV. The CDR3 DNA reads TGTGCCAGCAGCTTAGGAGCCTCCTCTGGAAACACCATATATTTT. This translates into CASSLGASSGNTIYF.

The chain combines TRBV2 with TRBJ2-7, with 9 bases aligning to TRBD1. Germline assignment: CDR1 SNHLY and CDR2 FYNNEI. The CDR3 loop spans 13 amino acids. V trimming: 9 bases; J trimming: 2 bases; junction bases outside the gene matches: 5. CDR3 region: CASHRGPTYEQYF. In DNA form, the CDR3 reads TGTGCCAGTCACAGGGGGCCTACCTACGAGCAGTACTTC.

This chain joins TRBV28 and TRBJ1-3; D is ambiguous. The CDR3 runs to 11 residues. V dropped 7 bases and J dropped 7 bases, with 8 bases sitting between them. The V gene's germline CDR1 is MDHEN and CDR2 SYDVKM. The chain's CDR3 is CASTGANTIYF. The CDR3 DNA follows: TGTGCCAGCACTGGAGCTAACACCATATATTTT.

J is TRBJ2-2 and V is TRBV14; perhaps TRBD1 as D (5 bases). This CDR3 region has 17 residues. Germline V lookup: CDR1 SGHDN, CDR2 FVKESK. V was clipped by 6 bases and J by 3 bases, with 20 bases between them. DNA of the CDR3: TGTGCCAGCAGTCCATTTCAGGGCGCAGATTACACCGGGGAGCTGTTTTTT. Amino acids: CASSPFQGADYTGELFF.

The rearrangement links TRBV7-8 to TRBJ1-2; 9 bases align to TRBD1. With V trimmed by 6 bases and J by 4 bases, 3 bases remained unmatched. Germline lookup yields CDR1 SGHVS and CDR2 FQNEAQ. The CDR3 runs 13 residues. CDR3 DNA sequence: TGTGCCAGCAGTTTGGGACAGGGCTATGGCTACACCTTC. This sequence encodes CASSLGQGYGYTF.

The V call is TRBV19, the J call TRBJ2-5; TRBD1 aligns across 8 bases. The CDR3 extends over 13 amino acids. Germline lookup yields CDR1 LNHDA and CDR2 SQIVND (reference sequence). The ends lost 6 bases at V and 8 bases at J; junction bases unmatched: 8. In DNA form, the CDR3 reads TGTGCCAGTAGGGACAGGGAGCCCCCCACCCAGTACTTC. It yields the protein CASRDREPPTQYF.

CDR3 DNA sequence: TGTGCCAGCAGCGCAGGACAGGGTGAAGCTTTCTTT. This gives the protein CASSAGQGEAFF. The chain employs TRBV7-2 and TRBJ1-1; 8 bases fit TRBD1. V dropped 5 bases and J dropped 7; count of bases not matched to a gene: 3. Per germline, CDR1 SGHTA and CDR2 FQGNSA. The CDR3 is made up of 12 amino acids.

The chain combines TRBV6-1 with TRBJ2-1, with 11 bases aligning to TRBD1. The length of the CDR3 is 13 residues. V shed 10 bases and J 8 bases; nucleotides not matched to a gene: 7. CDR1 MNHNS and CDR2 SASEGT come from the germline V gene. The CDR3 coding sequence is TGTGCCACCCGGGACAGGGGGGCCCATGAGCAGTTCTTC. Its translation: CATRDRGAHEQFF.

This rearrangement joins TRBV29-1 to TRBJ2-7; D gene ambiguous. V lost 2 bases and J lost 0, with 14 bases in between. Germline values: CDR1 SQVTM, CDR2 ANQGSEA. The CDR3 has 15 residues. The CDR3 loop reads CSVEIDNSISYEQYF. CDR3 DNA sequence: TGCAGCGTTGAAATAGACAACAGTATCTCCTACGAGCAGTACTTC.

The CDR3 is CASSRTGALYNSPLHF. The CDR3 nucleotides read TGTGCCAGCAGCCGCACAGGGGCCCTCTATAATTCACCCCTCCACTTT. The chain is built from TRBV27 and TRBJ1-6; 7 bases are shared with TRBD1. This CDR3 has 16 amino acids. Germline lookup yields CDR1 MNHEY and CDR2 SMNVEV (reference sequence). The junction had 8 bases not matched to a gene; V was cut back by 6 bases and J by 3 bases.

This clone was seen a handful of times. The chain combines TRBV4-1 with TRBJ1-1, with 7 nucleotides matching TRBD1. The CDR3 consists of 15 residues. The V gene's germline CDR1 is MGHRA and CDR2 YSYEKL. After removal of 5 bases from V and 1 base from J, the junction contained 7 bases not matched to a gene. For the CDR3, the DNA is TGCGCCAGCAGCTCAGAGGACAGGAGGAACACTGAAGCTTTCTTT. It specifies CASSSEDRRNTEAFF.

This rearrangement joins TRBV6-5 to TRBJ1-3, with unresolved D. The V gene lost 11 bases and the J gene lost 4 bases, with 12 bases spanning the gap. The CDR3 has 12 amino acids. Germline V lookup: CDR1 MNHEY, CDR2 SVGAGI. The chain's CDR3 is CAGGFSGNTIYF. CDR3 bases: TGTGCCGGAGGGTTTTCAGGAAACACCATATATTTT.

The rearrangement uses TRBV19 and TRBJ2-1; 7 nucleotides align to TRBD2. Germline-derived CDR1 and CDR2 are LNHDA and SQIVND (reference sequence). CDR3 length: 14 residues. After removal of 0 bases from V and 9 bases from J, the junction contained 5 bases not matched to a gene. CDR3 sequence reads: CASSIERTSSEQFF. In nucleotides, the CDR3 is TGTGCCAGTAGTATAGAAAGGACTAGTAGTGAGCAGTTCTTC. The variable domain in full, completed from reference TRBV19 and TRBJ2-1, reads DGGITQSPKYLFRKEGQNVTLSCEQNLNHDAMYWYRQDPGQGLRLIYYSQIVNDFQKGDIAEGYSVSREKKESFPLTVTSAQKNPTAFYLCASSIERTSSEQFFGPGTRLTVL.

The V gene is TRBV5-6, the J gene TRBJ2-1; 10 bases are a match to TRBD1. J lost 7 bases, V lost 4 bases, and 14 bases had no gene match. CDR3 size: 17 residues. Germline loops: CDR1 SGHDT, CDR2 YYEEEE. CDR3 sequence: CASSPLGSGQGRNEQFF. In DNA form, the CDR3 reads TGTGCCAGCAGCCCCTTGGGGTCGGGACAGGGGAGGAATGAGCAGTTCTTC. Complete variable domain (other parts from reference TRBV5-6 and TRBJ2-1): DAGVTQSPTHLIKTRGQQVTLRCSPKSGHDTVSWYQQALGQGPQFIFQYYEEEERQRGNFPDRFSGHQFPNYSSELNVNALLLGDSALYLCASSPLGSGQGRNEQFFGPGTRLTVL.